Listed below are T cell receptor beta chains from one sample, sequenced in a study of blood T cell repertoires in COVID-19. Assay: immunoSEQ multiplex PCR; the TCRdb copy retains only in-frame clones and omits some. Of 300,000 to 400,000 clones in the sample, more than 85% are singletons; the top ten hold less than 3.5%. Sequencing was done on a sample of peripheral blood. The source is a human donor in a cohort sampled during active COVID-19. Both conserved end residues are part of each CDR3. Each record gives: D gene, V gene, CDR3 protein. The D gene is left open where the match is weak.

>-|TRBV6-6
CASNGGRSDEQYF
>-|TRBV30
CAWSVLLTNTEAFF
>-|TRBV5-1
CASSHPGAETQYF
>-|TRBV28
CASSDGGGNQPQHF
>TRBD1|TRBV6-5
CASRPAGGHYEQYF
>-|TRBV11-2
CASSSDRSRLDTEAFF
>TRBD2|TRBV6-5
CASRMTSGSLREQFF
>TRBD1|TRBV30
CAWIGQGELYEQYF
>TRBD1|TRBV11-3
CASSRGQGDVETQYF
>-|TRBV4-2
CASSQDAGGGTEAFF
>-|TRBV24-1
CATSDPWGVGTGYGYTF
>-|TRBV5-1
CASSLGGTDTQYF
>-|TRBV6-4
CASSEYYNTGELFF
>-|TRBV28
CASSLTVIYGYTF
>-|TRBV10-3
CAISESASRNHEQFF
>TRBD2|TRBV10-3
CAISESMTSGRASYNEQFF
>-|TRBV7-9
CASSHNRPLRDNNEQFF
>TRBD1|TRBV20-1
CSASADRGRETQYF
>-|TRBV14
CASSQDWSSYEQYF
>TRBD2|TRBV4-1
CASSPVAGGPYEQYF
>-|TRBV10-3
CAINGHPDTDTQYF
>-|TRBV10-3
CAISETRTEAFF
>-|TRBV6-5
CASRTGQNTEAFF
>-|TRBV2
CASSDEAANTGELFF
>-|TRBV5-1
CASSLMPSSDLRELFF
>TRBD1|TRBV6-1
CASSGRTHRGWSNQPQHF
>-|TRBV21-1
CASSKVCQAPF
>-|TRBV7-9
CASSLAQGLEKLFF
>TRBD1|TRBV5-1
CASSWGQATEAFF
>-|TRBV19
CASRPPGQGYTF
>TRBD1|TRBV5-1
CASSSGQGASEQYF
>TRBD2|TRBV19
CASSFGTSTNEQFF
>TRBD2|TRBV6-5
CASTAGLASYEQYF
>-|TRBV2
CASSDGPGSGSSPLHF
>TRBD1|TRBV5-1
CASSLQGRLQETQYF